These 7 T cell receptor beta chains came from one sample sequenced in a study of blood T cell repertoires in COVID-19 (TCRdb year 2020). Library preparation used the immunoSEQ multiplex PCR assay. The clones in this table, taken by TCRdb from immuneACCESS, are in-frame only. Not every clone is retained; where verified, under half of the shortfall comes from an unresolved V gene, and the cause of the rest is unknown. This sample has roughly 57,000 clones in its table, and 80% to 95% of those were observed once. The ten largest clones capture 15% to 20% of the sample. Material: peripheral blood. The receptor set was obtained from an elderly man with acute or convalescent COVID-19.

This chain connects TRBV30 to TRBJ1-1; TRBD1 matches at 8 bases. CDR1 is GTSNPN and CDR2 is SVGIG in the germline V gene (reference sequence). After removal of 4 bases from V and 0 bases from J, the junction contained 7 bases not matched to a gene. The CDR3 extends over 15 amino acids. CDR3 sequence: CAWTGQGSMNTEAFF. As DNA, the CDR3 is TGTGCCTGGACCGGACAGGGCAGCATGAACACTGAAGCTTTCTTT.

This clone came up once. The chain carries TRBV6-5 and TRBJ1-1; D not resolved. The CDR3 has 14 amino acids. V was clipped by 6 bases and J by 1 base, with 12 bases between them. The germline V gene has CDR1 MNHEY and CDR2 SVGAGI. CDR3 coding DNA: TGTGCCAGCAGAACACGAGGTGAGAACACTGAAGCTTTCTTT. Translating it yields CASRTRGENTEAFF.

This chain uses TRBV10-3 with TRBJ1-2, with TRBD1 matching over 9 bases. This CDR3 spans 16 amino acids. Per germline, CDR1 ENHRY and CDR2 SYGVKD. Trimming removed 8 bases from V and 3 bases from J; junction bases left unmatched: 13. The CDR3 here is CAIAAGGDRGYYGYTF. Written as DNA, the CDR3 is TGTGCCATCGCCGCAGGTGGAGACAGGGGGTACTATGGCTACACCTTC.

As DNA, the CDR3 is TGTGCCAGTAGTATAGGGACTAGCGGGGCAGATACGCAGTATTTT. Its protein product is CASSIGTSGADTQYF. The chain uses TRBV19 and TRBJ2-3; 12 nucleotides match TRBD2. Germline loops: CDR1 LNHDA, CDR2 SQIVND (reference sequence). There are 15 residues in the CDR3. The V and J ends lost 1 base and 4 bases, in that order; junction bases with no gene match: 0.

V gene TRBV5-6 combines with J gene TRBJ1-2, with 9 bases aligning to TRBD1. Germline V CDR1 and CDR2: SGHDT, YYEEEE. The length of the CDR3 is 18 residues. With V trimmed by 2 bases and J by 6 bases, 17 bases remained unmatched. CDR3 in amino acids: CASSLLGTGNFNVHGYTF. The CDR3 DNA reads as TGTGCCAGCAGCTTACTAGGGACAGGGAACTTTAATGTCCATGGCTACACCTTC.

This clone was counted a single time. The chain links TRBV18 to TRBJ2-3, with unresolved D. The V gene lost 1 base and the J gene lost 2 bases, with 13 bases spanning the gap. Per germline, CDR1 KGHSH and CDR2 LQKENI. This CDR3 has 16 amino acids. Here the CDR3 reads CASSPREVAPTDTQYF. The CDR3 coding sequence is TGTGCCAGCTCACCACGTGAAGTAGCCCCCACAGATACGCAGTATTTT.

In this sample, this clone turned up a few times. The chain combines TRBV7-9 with TRBJ2-5; weak D call: TRBD1 (5 bases). Between the trimmed V and J ends, which lost 5 bases and 5 bases, there was a span of 15 bases. The CDR3 loop spans 14 amino acids. The germline gives CDR1 SEHNR, CDR2 FQNEAQ (reference sequence). The CDR3 DNA reads as TGTGCCAGCAGCCCAACAGGTCGTGGTGAGACCCAGTACTTC. It encodes CASSPTGRGETQYF.